Following are 14 T cell receptor beta chains from one sample sequenced in a study of blood T cell repertoires in COVID-19. Assay used: immunoSEQ multiplex PCR; TCRdb lists only in-frame clones, some missing. The sample records roughly 200,000 clones, about 83% being singletons. Input material: PBMCs or T cells enriched from blood (not recorded which). These receptor sequences come from a woman under 40 who had been exposed to COVID-19.

The CDR3 DNA reads TGCAGCGTGGACACAGGGACCGGGGAGCTGTTTTTT. Protein: CSVDTGTGELFF. This sequence joins TRBV29-1 and TRBJ2-2; D perhaps matches TRBD1 (6 bases). Trimming removed 6 bases at V and 5 bases at J, with 10 bases between. This CDR3 region has 12 residues. Germline V lookup: CDR1 SQVTM, CDR2 ANQGSEA.

This clone has only a few counts. The rearrangement uses TRBV3-1 (or the pseudogene TRBV3-2) and TRBJ2-5; tentative D call: TRBD2 (5 bases). The CDR3 length is 15 residues. V lost 1 base and J lost 4, with 13 bases in between. The germline CDR1 and CDR2 sequences are LGHDT and YNNKEL (reference sequence). CDR3 in DNA: TGTGCCAGCAGCCAAGTACGAGGGTTGGGAGAGACCCAGTACTTC. This codes for CASSQVRGLGETQYF.

In this sample, this clone turned up once. The chain has TRBV7-9 and TRBJ2-2, with 7 bases aligning to TRBD1. This CDR3 comprises 16 residues. V lost 5 bases to trimming and J lost 4 bases; unmatched junction nucleotides: 10. From germline, CDR1 is SEHNR and CDR2 FQNEAQ (reference sequence). CDR3 sequence: CASSEATGASTGELFF. CDR3 DNA: TGTGCCAGCAGCGAAGCAACAGGGGCGAGCACCGGGGAGCTGTTTTTT.

The chain joins TRBV5-1 to TRBJ2-2, with D possibly matching TRBD1 (5 bases). Germline loops: CDR1 SGHRS, CDR2 YFSETQ. V was clipped by 0 bases and J by 4 bases, with 10 bases between them. CDR3 length: 15 amino acids. The chain's CDR3 is CASSLADRATGELFF. For the CDR3, the DNA is TGCGCCAGCAGCTTGGCCGACAGAGCCACCGGGGAGCTGTTTTTT.

The chain employs TRBV18 and TRBJ1-3; tentative D call: TRBD1 (6 bases). Trimming removed 3 bases at V and 8 bases at J, with 14 bases between. The CDR3 is made up of 14 amino acids. The germline V gene encodes CDR1 KGHSH and CDR2 LQKENI. The CDR3 nucleotides read TGTGCCAGCTCACCCTATAACAGGGCTGACACCATATATTTT. Its protein product is CASSPYNRADTIYF.

CDR3 bases: TGTGCCAGCAGTTATGGCGGGGATTGGTCCTACGAGCAGTACTTC. It yields the protein CASSYGGDWSYEQYF. This rearrangement joins TRBV6-5 to TRBJ2-7; possible D gene TRBD2, 6 bases. Deletions cut 3 bases from V and 1 base from J, with 13 bases between. Germline CDR1 and CDR2: MNHEY and SVGAGI. The CDR3 totals 15 residues.

The chain uses TRBV29-1 and TRBJ1-2; TRBD1 matches 9 bases. Germline V gene data show CDR1 as SQVTM and CDR2 as ANQGSEA. The CDR3 covers 14 residues. Trimming cost V 4 bases and J 4 bases; bases outside gene matches: 7. CDR3 nucleotides: TGCAGCGTTGCCTCTTCGGACAGGGGCTATGGCTACACCTTC. Translation gives CSVASSDRGYGYTF.

The V gene is TRBV9, the J gene TRBJ1-3; 9 bases line up with TRBD1. J was trimmed by 3 bases and V by 4 bases; bases with no gene match: 5. The CDR3 has 15 amino acids. From germline, CDR1 is SGDLS and CDR2 YYNGEE. The CDR3 sequence: CASSPGQGSGNTIYF. CDR3 DNA sequence: TGTGCCAGCAGCCCCGGACAGGGGAGTGGAAACACCATATATTTT.

The chain has TRBV2 and TRBJ2-7; D is unclear. The V gene lost 8 bases and the J gene lost 0 bases, with 14 bases spanning the gap. CDR1 SNHLY and CDR2 FYNNEI come from the germline V gene. The CDR3 totals 14 residues. The CDR3 loop reads CASSVARSSYEQYF. As DNA, the CDR3 is TGTGCCAGCTCTGTTGCTAGGAGCTCCTACGAGCAGTACTTC.

In its sample, this clone was seen once. This sequence joins TRBV5-4 and TRBJ2-5; weak D call: TRBD2 (7 bases). Germline V gene data show CDR1 as SGHNT and CDR2 as YYREEE (reference sequence). Trimming left V 7 bases short and J 4 bases short, with 26 bases between. There are 17 residues in the CDR3. The CDR3 region has the DNA TGTGCCAGCGCCATTTTAGGTGCGGGGGCCGGTTTAGAGACCCAGTACTTC. This translates into CASAILGAGAGLETQYF.

The chain employs TRBV7-9 and TRBJ2-3, with 12 bases matching TRBD2. Germline V CDR1 and CDR2: SEHNR, FQNEAQ (reference sequence). This CDR3 has 19 residues. Trimming took 4 bases from V and 2 from J; bases not matched to a gene: 13. The DNA of the CDR3 is TGTGCCAGCAGCTCAAGTCCCGGGACTAGCGGGCCTCTCACAGATACGCAGTATTTT. It specifies CASSSSPGTSGPLTDTQYF.

The gene calls are TRBV19 and TRBJ1-1; D ambiguous. Trimming stripped 3 bases from V and 4 bases from J, with 9 bases between. The CDR3 extends over 13 amino acids. Germline CDR1 is LNHDA and CDR2 is SQIVND (reference sequence). CDR3 residues: CASSMTRGTEAFF. The CDR3 DNA is TGTGCCAGTAGTATGACGAGAGGCACTGAAGCTTTCTTT.

This chain links TRBV2 with TRBJ1-2; D is unresolved. Germline V lookup: CDR1 SNHLY, CDR2 FYNNEI. The V end was cut by 8 bases, the J end by 4 bases, with 11 bases between. The CDR3 runs 12 residues. CDR3 in amino acids: CASLGQAYGYTF. CDR3 in DNA: TGTGCCAGCCTCGGCCAGGCCTATGGCTACACCTTC.

The V gene is TRBV6-5, the J gene TRBJ2-1; possible D gene TRBD2, 5 bases. In germline, CDR1 is MNHEY, CDR2 SVGAGI. Trimming took 0 bases from V and 10 from J, leaving 7 bases between them. The CDR3 length is 12 residues. In DNA, the CDR3 is TGTGCCAGCAGTTACTCGGGCGGGGAGCAGTTCTTC. This sequence encodes CASSYSGGEQFF.